This TCR beta chain was documented in a study of T-cell memory formation after mild COVID-19. J was trimmed by 1 base and V by 6 bases; bases with no gene match: 7. Germline V gene lookup returns CDR1 MNHNS and CDR2 SASEGT. This CDR3 has 16 residues. TCRdb re-analysed the 5' RACE reads in MiXCR, keeping a single row per CDR3 protein. The repertoire has some 190,000 distinct CDR3 sequences, approximately 16% of them found once; the top ten carry 2.4%. Whole-study findings and limits: For second-wave clones that peaked at day 37, SARS-CoV-2 specificity went unverified.

This clonotype came up a few times. The antigen is undetermined. The chain is built from TRBV6-1 and TRBJ2-3, with 10 bases lining up with TRBD2. The clonotype originates from an adult woman who had mild COVID-19 (a few samples of this study predate the infection). Cell type and time point are not known. Sample: PBMCs or a T cell subset sorted from them (not recorded which). The CDR3 loop is CASRGPAGGRTDTQYF. The CDR3 nucleotides are TGTGCCAGCAGAGGTCCAGCGGGGGGGCGCACAGATACGCAGTATTTT.